The TCR beta chain described here comes from a study of T cell repertoires in cytomegalovirus infection. About the study: CMV epitopes that were recently identified and HLA-C-restricted were used alongside well-studied HLA-B-restricted ones. Matching HLA type, along with CMV infection, was indicated by public TCR beta signatures.

This clonotype came up once. The antigen is undetermined. Study-wide points: Individuals carrying CMV plus the relevant HLA were identified by cumulative frequency of public TCR beta families.

A single record per CDR3 protein comes from TCRdb applying MiXCR to the reads. The sample has around 34,000 distinct CDR3 sequences; just over 50% are singletons. The clonotype originates from a human donor in good health (CMV status not recorded). Some clones in this sample may be carry-over from other donors' samples. The starting material was CD8+ T cells from cultured PBMCs, obtained from culture after CMV antigen stimulation.

The DNA of the CDR3 is TGTGCCAGCAGTTTAAGAACCCCCTATCAGCCCCAGCATTTT. It codes for CASSLRTPYQPQHF. The chain carries TRBV12-3 or TRBV12-4 and TRBJ1-5; D remains unclear. The germline V and J ends were trimmed by 2 bases and 5 bases, with 10 bases remaining between them. The CDR3 loop spans 14 amino acids.